Sequencing of this TCR beta chain was carried out in a study of OX40 agonist ivuxolimab in advanced cancers. Looking at the study overall: The dose-escalation group included hepatocellular carcinoma, melanoma, renal cell carcinoma and head and neck cancer. Patients with prior anti-PD-1, anti-PD-L1 or anti-CTLA-4 therapy were eligible; approximately 37% had some.

With regard to this clone: As yet, its antigen is unknown.

Deletions cut 5 bases from V and 0 bases from J, with 10 bases between. Germline values: CDR1 MNHEY, CDR2 SVGAGI. This CDR3 has 14 amino acids. Overall study results and limits: On average, CD8+ T cells showed a greater number of expanded clones than CD4+. Patients with a partial response at 0.1-3.0 mg/kg had among the lowest clonal expansion.

Clones were read by immunoSEQ multiplex PCR, and TCRdb kept only the in-frame ones, dropping some. Here the sample spans 45,000 to 55,000 clones, 83% being singletons. This material consisted of CD4+ or CD8+ T cells sorted from blood, taken in a trial of the OX40 agonist ivuxolimab. The TCR sequence derives from an adult with an advanced solid tumor such as melanoma, head and neck, liver or kidney cancer. The J gene is TRBJ1-1, the V gene TRBV6-5; D unclear. The DNA of the CDR3 is TGTGCCAGCAGTCGAGGAATGTTGAACACTGAAGCTTTCTTT. It translates to CASSRGMLNTEAFF.